The 21 T cell receptor beta chains reported below all come from one sample, sequenced in a study of chemoradiotherapy in HPV16-positive cancers. TCRdb's copy holds only in-frame clones and misses some; the assay was immunoSEQ multiplex PCR. Among 36,000 or so clones, 80% were seen once, and the ten largest hold 3.5% to 4.5%. The material was blood, obtained from a patient who underwent chemoradiotherapy. These receptors came from a human donor with HPV-associated anogenital cancer.

This clone has more than one count but fewer than ten. J is TRBJ2-7 and V is TRBV7-9; D gene ambiguous. The ends were cut back, 2 bases at V and 0 bases at J, with 5 bases in the middle. The CDR3 extends over 13 amino acids. CDR1 is SEHNR and CDR2 is FQNEAQ in the germline V gene (reference sequence). The CDR3 nucleotides are TGTGCCAGCAGCTTACCAAGCTCCTACGAGCAGTACTTC. This codes for CASSLPSSYEQYF.

This chain connects TRBV6-1 to TRBJ1-2, with D unresolved. This CDR3 is built from 12 residues. Trimming pared 6 bases from V and 2 bases from J, leaving 7 bases between. Germline CDR1 reads MNHNS; CDR2 reads SASEGT. The CDR3 spells CASRGPNYGYTF. Written as DNA, the CDR3 is TGTGCCAGCAGGGGCCCAAACTATGGCTACACCTTC.

This clone showed up just once. The chain links TRBV6-1 to TRBJ1-2; 10 bases are a match to TRBD1. The CDR3 extends over 14 amino acids. V was clipped by 1 base and J by 5 bases; unmatched bases: 1. Germline CDR1 and CDR2: MNHNS and SASEGT. The CDR3 spells CASSEGQGAYGYTF. The CDR3 region has the DNA TGTGCCAGCAGTGAAGGACAGGGGGCTTATGGCTACACCTTC.

The CDR3 region is CASSPTVSNYGYTF. The CDR3 DNA reads TGTGCCAGTAGCCCGACGGTCTCTAACTATGGCTACACCTTC. The chain carries TRBV19 and TRBJ1-2; D not certain. The V gene lost 6 bases and the J gene lost 0 bases, with 11 bases spanning the gap. The CDR3 runs to 14 residues. Germline values: CDR1 LNHDA, CDR2 SQIVND (reference sequence).

About this clone itself: Within the sample, other DNA sequences also encode this same CDR3. The chain uses TRBV15 and TRBJ2-7; D could derive from TRBD1 or TRBD2 (5 bases each). Per the germline V gene, CDR1 is LNHNV and CDR2 is YYDKDF (reference sequence). The CDR3 loop spans 14 amino acids. Between the trimmed V and J ends, which lost 1 base and 0 bases, there was a span of 7 bases. CDR3 nucleotide sequence: TGTGCCACCAGCAGAGGGGGGACCTCCTACGAGCAGTACTTC. Translating it yields CATSRGGTSYEQYF.

This clone was detected only once. The genes are TRBV6-6 and TRBJ2-5; a possible D gene is TRBD1 (5 bases). Trimming stripped 6 bases from V and 1 base from J, with 15 bases between. The CDR3 contains 15 residues. CDR1 is MNHNY and CDR2 is SVGAGI in the germline V gene (reference sequence). The CDR3 protein is CASRAGKQVQETQYF. The CDR3 DNA reads as TGTGCCAGCAGAGCAGGGAAACAGGTCCAAGAGACCCAGTACTTC.

The rearrangement uses TRBV15 and TRBJ1-2, with 9 positions matching TRBD1. The trim removed 3 bases at V and 2 bases at J, leaving 4 bases unmatched. Germline V gene sequence: CDR1 LNHNV, CDR2 YYDKDF (reference sequence). The CDR3 loop spans 15 amino acids. CDR3 protein: CATSSPGTGNYGYTF. CDR3 DNA: TGTGCCACCAGCAGTCCCGGGACAGGGAACTATGGCTACACCTTC. Based on the CDR3 plus reference TRBV15 and TRBJ1-2, the full variable domain is DAMVIQNPRYQVTQFGKPVTLSCSQTLNHNVMYWYQQKSSQAPKLLFHYYDKDFNNEADTPDNFQSRRPNTSFCFLDIRSPGLGDTAMYLCATSSPGTGNYGYTFGSGTRLTVV.

The CDR3 spells CASSLARGQPQHF. The CDR3 region has the DNA TGTGCCAGCAGCTTAGCCCGGGGTCAGCCCCAGCATTTT. The V call is TRBV7-6, the J call TRBJ1-5; D remains ambiguous. CDR1 SGHVS and CDR2 FNYEAQ come from the germline V gene. Trimming removed 0 bases at V and 6 bases at J, with 6 bases between. This CDR3 contains 13 residues.

The V and J genes are TRBV11-1 and TRBJ2-7; D possibly corresponds to TRBD2 (5 bases). CDR1 and CDR2 (germline): SGHAT, FQDESV (reference sequence). V was clipped by 1 base and J by 7 bases, with 11 bases between them. The CDR3 sequence is 13 residues long. The DNA of the CDR3 is TGTGCCAGCAGCTTAGAGCGGTTGGGAGAGCAGTACTTC. Its translation is CASSLERLGEQYF.

The rearrangement links TRBV2 to TRBJ1-4, with no clear D. Trimming took off 6 bases at V and 14 bases at J, with 19 bases between the two ends. Looked up from germline, CDR1 is SNHLY and CDR2 is FYNNEI. The CDR3 has 13 residues. DNA for the CDR3: TGTGCCAGCAGACATGAAACGACTGGGGTTCTGTTTTTT. Translation: CASRHETTGVLFF.

This chain links TRBV19 with TRBJ1-4; weak D call: TRBD1 (5 bases). Trimming shortened V by 7 bases and J by 10 bases, and 19 bases separated the two germline ends. The CDR3 totals 14 residues. Per the germline V gene, CDR1 is LNHDA and CDR2 is SQIVND (reference sequence). CDR3 bases: TGTGCCAGTACCACCGACAGTGGGAGGGGAAAACTGTTTTTT. Translation gives CASTTDSGRGKLFF.

This sequence joins TRBV2 and TRBJ2-5; D remains unclear. The CDR3 is made up of 11 amino acids. V lost 3 bases and J lost 7, with 6 bases in between. Germline V CDR1 and CDR2: SNHLY, FYNNEI. CDR3 in amino acids: CASSERATQYF. DNA of the CDR3: TGTGCCAGCAGTGAGAGAGCGACCCAGTACTTC.

The table lists this clone with a few counts. The V and J genes are TRBV7-2 and TRBJ1-1; D ambiguous. V was pared by 10 bases and J by 0 bases, with 9 bases between. CDR1 is SGHTA and CDR2 is FQGNSA in the germline V gene. This CDR3 contains 12 residues. CDR3 protein: CATKALNTEAFF. The CDR3 DNA reads as TGTGCCACCAAGGCCCTGAACACTGAAGCTTTCTTT.

The CDR3 DNA sequence: TGTGCCAGCAGATACATGGGCAGTGGCTACACCTTC. Amino acids: CASRYMGSGYTF. The J gene is TRBJ1-2, the V gene TRBV5-5, with D uncertain. Per the germline V gene, CDR1 is SGHKS and CDR2 is YYEKEE (reference sequence). Deletions cut 5 bases from V and 7 bases from J, with 12 bases between. There are 12 residues in the CDR3.

This chain uses TRBV6-1 with TRBJ2-1; D is uncertain. The CDR3 has 14 residues. Germline V gene data show CDR1 as MNHNS and CDR2 as SASEGT. The germline V and J ends were trimmed by 2 bases and 3 bases, with 8 bases remaining between them. Written as DNA, the CDR3 is TGTGCCAGCAGTGAAATCAACAGCTACAATGAGCAGTTCTTC. Its protein product is CASSEINSYNEQFF.

V gene TRBV27 combines with J gene TRBJ2-1; no clear D. CDR3 length equals 13 residues. Germline loops: CDR1 MNHEY, CDR2 SMNVEV (reference sequence). Deletions cut 6 bases from V and 4 bases from J, with 10 bases between. DNA of the CDR3: TGTGCCAGCAGCCCGACACAATACAATGAGCAGTTCTTC. This gives the protein CASSPTQYNEQFF.

This chain links TRBV25-1 with TRBJ2-1; possibly TRBD1 for D (6 bases). V lost 3 bases and J 6 bases, leaving 18 bases between the germline ends. From germline, CDR1 is MGHDK and CDR2 SYGVNS. The CDR3 length is 16 residues. The CDR3 region is CASSEPGQGHLNEQFF. In DNA form, the CDR3 reads TGTGCCAGCAGTGAGCCGGGACAAGGGCACCTCAATGAGCAGTTCTTC.

The chain links TRBV7-2 to TRBJ2-2; 9 bases line up with TRBD1. This CDR3 contains 17 residues. In germline, CDR1 is SGHTA, CDR2 FQGNSA. The J segment lost 5 bases and the V segment lost 3 bases, leaving 10 bases of the junction unmatched. The CDR3 loop is CASSLNRDRAETGELFF. In nucleotides, the CDR3 is TGTGCCAGCAGCTTGAACCGGGACAGGGCGGAGACCGGGGAGCTGTTTTTT.

The chain is built from TRBV29-1 and TRBJ1-1, with a possible D match to TRBD1 (5 bases). The CDR3 covers 13 residues. Trimming took off 8 bases at V and 6 bases at J, with 19 bases between the two ends. CDR1 is SQVTM, CDR2 ANQGSEA, per germline. CDR3 sequence (DNA): TGCAGCCCCGAACATATGGGGGTACCTGAAGCTTTCTTT. Amino acid sequence: CSPEHMGVPEAFF.

In regard to this clone: One junction end disagrees with the germline gene, perhaps due to a read error. V gene TRBV5-1 combines with J gene TRBJ2-7; D is undetermined. The CDR3 covers 10 residues. The V gene's germline CDR1 is SGHRS and CDR2 YFSETQ. This CDR3 reads CASSSCEQYF. DNA for the CDR3: TGCGCCAGCAGCTCCTGCGAGCAGTACTTC.

The V and J genes are TRBV11-2 and TRBJ1-6; the match to TRBD1 covers 7 bases. CDR1 is SGHAT and CDR2 is FQNNGV in the germline V gene. V gave up 3 bases and J gave up 9 bases; unmatched junction bases: 11. The CDR3 is 16 residues long. The chain's CDR3 is CASSLVRQGNTSPLHF. The CDR3 coding sequence is TGTGCCAGCAGCTTGGTACGACAGGGTAACACTTCACCCCTCCACTTT.